The 20 T cell receptor beta chains below were found in one sample sequenced in a study of vaccination and CD4 T cells after COVID-19 (dated by TCRdb to 2021 to 2024). This specimen's treatment or condition label, per the study, means: approximately nine-day PBMC culture with coronavirus spike peptide pools or control peptides (ViraFEST assay). Their cognate antigens are unknown. The library was made by PCR. Sequenced on an Illumina iSeq 100. DNA from cultured CD4+ T cells underwent TCR sequencing with the Oncomine TCR Beta short-read assay at the Johns Hopkins FTIC core. TCRdb reanalyzed the raw reads on its own, using fastp at Q25 for trimming and MiXCR for clone calling, and kept in-frame beta chains. For every CDR3 protein sequence, its rows merge into one entry that carries the most common genes and DNA. This sample holds some 10,000 distinct CDR3 sequences; about 31% were observed only once. Together, the top ten hold about 31% of the sample.

The sequenced sample was cultured CD4+ T cells from blood. The receptors were gathered from a human donor with COVID-19.

The chain couples TRBV6-2 or TRBV6-3 to TRBJ1-1; 7 positions match TRBD1. Germline lookup yields CDR1 MNHEY and CDR2 SVGEGT. The ends lost 6 bases at V and 6 bases at J; junction bases unmatched: 7. This CDR3 spans 13 amino acids. CDR3 amino acids: CASSYRGWAEAFF. For the CDR3, the DNA is TGTGCCAGCAGCTACAGGGGTTGGGCTGAAGCTTTCTTT.

This clonotype has a handful of counts. This rearrangement joins TRBV6-1 to TRBJ1-6; the match to TRBD1 covers 12 bases. CDR1 and CDR2 (germline): MNHNS, SASEGT. The CDR3 is 14 residues long. V lost 6 bases, J lost 10 bases, and 4 bases stayed unmatched. In DNA, the CDR3 is TGTGCCAGCAGCCGGGACAGGGGGCCCTCACCCCTCCACTTT. This encodes CASSRDRGPSPLHF.

The rearrangement uses TRBV3-1 and TRBJ1-5; D is unclear. V was trimmed by 1 base and J by 1 base, leaving 8 bases between them. There are 15 residues in the CDR3. CDR1 is LGHDT, CDR2 YNNKEL, per germline (reference sequence). The DNA for the CDR3 is TGTGCCAGCAGCCAAGGGGCGGCCAGCAATCAGCCCCAGCATTTT. Translation: CASSQGAASNQPQHF.

The J gene is TRBJ1-2, the V gene TRBV19, with 8 bases aligning to TRBD1. This CDR3 is 16 amino acids long. CDR1 LNHDA and CDR2 SQIVND come from the germline V gene (reference sequence). The V gene end was trimmed by 4 bases and the J gene end by 2 bases; junction bases not matched to a gene: 9. CDR3 sequence: CASSTPDRVGNYGYTF. In DNA form, the CDR3 reads TGTGCCAGTAGTACCCCGGACAGGGTGGGGAACTATGGCTACACCTTC.

This clonotype was picked up a small number of times. V gene TRBV20-1 combines with J gene TRBJ2-3, with 11 bases lining up with TRBD2. V lost 0 bases, J lost 5 bases, and 4 bases stayed unmatched. The CDR3 runs 15 residues. Looked up from germline, CDR1 is DFQATT and CDR2 is SNEGSKA (reference sequence). The CDR3 coding sequence is TGCAGTGCTAGAGATAGCGGGGGGGCAAGAGATACGCAGTATTTT. Translation: CSARDSGGARDTQYF.

By its share, this clonotype is medium-sized. V gene TRBV20-1 combines with J gene TRBJ1-2, with D possibly TRBD1 on 6 matching bases. This CDR3 is 15 amino acids long. CDR1 and CDR2 (germline): DFQATT, SNEGSKA (reference sequence). With 4 bases removed from V and 0 bases from J, the gap between germline ends came to 15 bases. DNA of the CDR3: TGCAGTGCTACCGAGCAGGGGCTCACTAACTATGGCTACACCTTC. It yields the protein CSATEQGLTNYGYTF.

The J gene is TRBJ1-5, the V gene TRBV6-1, with 12 bases fitting TRBD1. CDR3 size: 15 residues. Trimming cost V 6 bases and J 5 bases; bases outside gene matches: 5. Germline V CDR1 and CDR2: MNHNS, SASEGT. The CDR3 protein is CASRPGTGGYQPQHF. The CDR3 coding sequence is TGTGCCAGCAGACCCGGGACAGGGGGCTATCAGCCCCAGCATTTT.

The table lists this clonotype with a few counts. V usage is TRBV11-1 and J usage is TRBJ1-5; 8 bases fit TRBD1. Per germline, CDR1 SGHAT and CDR2 FQDESV (reference sequence). CDR3 length equals 15 residues. V was pared by 4 bases and J by 3 bases, with 5 bases of the junction left unmatched. For the CDR3, the DNA is TGTGCCAGCAGCTCCGGGACAGGCCACAATCAGCCCCAGCATTTT. Its protein product is CASSSGTGHNQPQHF.

The rearrangement links TRBV2 to TRBJ2-5, with 7 positions matching TRBD2. The CDR3 contains 15 residues. V was clipped by 6 bases and J by 2 bases; unmatched bases: 9. Germline V gene lookup returns CDR1 SNHLY and CDR2 FYNNEI. CDR3 in amino acids: CASRTRDYRQETQYF. DNA for the CDR3: TGTGCCAGCAGGACAAGGGACTACAGACAAGAGACCCAGTACTTC. Filled out from reference TRBV2 and TRBJ2-5, the complete variable domain reads EPEVTQTPSHQVTQMGQEVILRCVPISNHLYFYWYRQILGQKVEFLVSFYNNEISEKSEIFDDQFSVERPDGSNFTLKIRSTKLEDSAMYFCASRTRDYRQETQYFGPGTRLLVL.

The chain combines TRBV12-3 or TRBV12-4 with TRBJ2-1; D is unresolved. The CDR3 has 11 residues. The germline V and J ends were trimmed by 4 bases and 10 bases, with 8 bases remaining between them. This chain's CDR3 is CASSYVREQFF. In DNA form, the CDR3 reads TGTGCCAGCAGTTATGTCCGGGAGCAGTTCTTC.

This clonotype was detected a few times. The V call is TRBV30, the J call TRBJ1-6; D is perhaps TRBD1 (5 bases). The CDR3 is 13 amino acids. Germline V CDR1 and CDR2: GTSNPN, SVGIG (reference sequence). Trimming removed 3 bases from V and 9 bases from J, with 12 bases in between. Here the CDR3 reads CAWSGTDSSPLHF. In DNA, the CDR3 is TGTGCCTGGAGCGGGACGGATTCTTCACCCCTCCACTTT.

The J gene is TRBJ2-1, the V gene TRBV27; the D call may be TRBD1 or TRBD2 (5 bases each). The CDR3 contains 15 residues. The V gene's germline CDR1 is MNHEY and CDR2 SMNVEV (reference sequence). V lost 7 bases and J lost 4, with 17 bases in between. The CDR3 loop is CASMGPQMIYNEQFF. CDR3 DNA sequence: TGTGCCAGCATGGGACCCCAGATGATTTACAATGAGCAGTTCTTC.

The J gene is TRBJ2-7, the V gene TRBV27, with D possibly being TRBD1 or TRBD2 (7 bases each). Trimming shortened V by 5 bases and J by 3 bases, and 20 bases separated the two germline ends. Germline V gives CDR1 MNHEY, CDR2 SMNVEV (reference sequence). The CDR3 loop spans 16 amino acids. The CDR3 bases are TGTGCCAGCAGTCGCGAACAGGGGACGGGAGGCTACGAGCAGTACTTC. Protein: CASSREQGTGGYEQYF.

The chain has TRBV5-4 and TRBJ2-5; 7 bases align to TRBD2. With 4 bases clipped from V and 4 bases from J, the junction kept 7 bases outside the gene matches. The CDR3 runs 14 residues. The V gene's germline CDR1 is SGHNT and CDR2 YYREEE (reference sequence). CDR3 protein: CASSPPGLRETQYF. CDR3 sequence (DNA): TGTGCCAGCAGCCCCCCGGGACTAAGAGAGACCCAGTACTTC.

This clonotype appeared a few times. The rearrangement joins TRBV27 to TRBJ2-2; D gene unclear. Germline-derived CDR1 and CDR2 are MNHEY and SMNVEV (reference sequence). The CDR3 extends over 12 amino acids. Trimming removed 6 bases from V and 1 base from J, with 3 bases in between. The DNA for the CDR3 is TGTGCCAGCAGACGGAACACCGGGGAGCTGTTTTTT. Translation: CASRRNTGELFF.

The chain couples TRBV28 to TRBJ1-5, with 9 bases identical to TRBD1. CDR3 size: 15 residues. Germline assignment: CDR1 MDHEN and CDR2 SYDVKM. Germline trimming cut 5 bases from V and 9 bases from J; bases unmatched to any gene: 11. The CDR3 is CASSIDRGGIRPQHF. The CDR3 nucleotides are TGTGCCAGCAGTATTGACAGGGGGGGTATTCGGCCCCAGCATTTT.

This clonotype was seen a handful of times. The chain recombines TRBV20-1 with TRBJ2-7; D unresolved. Germline CDR1 is DFQATT and CDR2 is SNEGSKA (reference sequence). CDR3 length: 13 amino acids. V was shortened by 0 bases and J by 7 bases, with 13 bases between the two germline ends. The CDR3 reads CSARDGSAREQYF. CDR3 nucleotides: TGCAGTGCTAGAGATGGCTCAGCCAGGGAGCAGTACTTC.

V usage is TRBV18 and J usage is TRBJ2-7; the match to TRBD1 covers 9 bases. Germline loops: CDR1 KGHSH, CDR2 LQKENI. With 2 bases clipped from V and 1 base from J, the junction kept 3 bases outside the gene matches. The CDR3 length is 15 residues. Here the CDR3 reads CASSPFGQGSYEQYF. The CDR3 region has the DNA TGTGCCAGCTCACCATTCGGACAGGGGTCCTACGAGCAGTACTTC.

This clonotype was seen a handful of times. The chain has TRBV30 and TRBJ2-7; 12 bases match TRBD1. CDR3 length: 14 residues. Trimming cost V 4 bases and J 2 bases; bases outside gene matches: 3. Germline loops: CDR1 GTSNPN, CDR2 SVGIG (reference sequence). This CDR3 is CAWIRDRGPYEQYF. CDR3 DNA sequence: TGTGCCTGGATAAGGGACAGGGGGCCCTACGAGCAGTACTTC.

V and J are TRBV20-1 and TRBJ1-2; 7 bases are a match to TRBD1. This CDR3 spans 15 amino acids. J was trimmed by 2 bases and V by 5 bases; bases with no gene match: 11. The germline V gene has CDR1 DFQATT and CDR2 SNEGSKA (reference sequence). The CDR3 loop is CSAEQTGRRNYGYTF. CDR3 coding DNA: TGCAGTGCTGAACAGACAGGGAGGCGGAACTATGGCTACACCTTC.